This TCR beta chain was captured by sequencing in a study of response to subunit inactivated influenza vaccine. J lost 9 bases, V lost 6 bases, and 9 bases had no gene match. The V gene's germline CDR1 is SGHTA and CDR2 FQGNSA. The CDR3 covers 15 residues. Notes on this clonotype: Its antigen is as yet unknown.

TCRdb reprocessed the RT-PCR reads with MiXCR, giving one entry per CDR3 protein. The sample has roughly 650,000 distinct CDR3 sequences, roughly 14% seen once; the top ten hold around 10%. Study outcomes and limitations: It was suggested by the authors that few new T cells are recruited by each seasonal influenza vaccination.

The chain carries TRBV7-2 and TRBJ2-4, with 12 bases aligning to TRBD2. The source material was PBMCs from blood, sampled 12 days after vaccination. The receptor's source is a man aged 50 or older who received an inactivated influenza vaccine. The CDR3 DNA follows: TGTGCCAGCAGGTCTAGCGGGGGGGAGTTTGGCATTCAGTACTTC. Protein product: CASRSSGGEFGIQYF.